Presented here are 19 T cell receptor beta chains from one specimen sequenced in a study of regulatory T cells in long-lasting Graves disease. Time point: newly diagnosed GD, antithyroid drugs for less than 3 months. Generation of the TCR library employed RNA extracted from PBMCs. The authors built TCR beta libraries using iRepertoire HTBI primers and Arm-PCR of CDR3 regions. TCRdb re-called the multiplex PCR reads through MiXCR, storing one row per CDR3 protein. Among approximately 350,000 distinct CDR3 sequences listed, 16% were seen once. This sample also belongs to another study, concerning T cells in Graves' hyperthyroidism and ophthalmopathy.

Sequences were derived from peripheral blood mononuclear cells (PBMCs), sampled at new diagnosis, from a patient treated with antithyroid drugs. The receptors stem from a man aged 40-49 years with Graves disease.

This clonotype was counted a few times. The chain combines TRBV12-3 or TRBV12-4 with TRBJ2-3, with TRBD2 matching 11 bases. V was clipped by 6 bases and J by 4 bases; unmatched bases: 9. The CDR3 consists of 16 residues. CDR3 loop: CASRPLAGAPPDTQYF. The CDR3 region has the DNA TGTGCCAGCAGACCACTAGCGGGGGCCCCGCCAGATACGCAGTATTTT.

As for this clonotype: This is likely an artifact of a read error, given a far larger clone one base away. This chain uses TRBV7-9 with TRBJ2-1, with D possibly matching TRBD2 (5 bases). The V and J ends lost 4 bases and 10 bases respectively, with 14 bases between them. Germline V CDR1 and CDR2: SEHNR, FQNEAQ (reference sequence). CDR3 size: 13 residues. CDR3 region: CASSSRGFYEQFF. The CDR3 bases are TGTGCCAGCAGCTCCCGAGGGTTTTACGAGCAGTTCTTC.

This clonotype was seen a handful of times. A much more abundant neighbour one base away suggests this may be a read error. V is TRBV28 and J is TRBJ2-4; D is unclear. Germline values: CDR1 MDHEN, CDR2 SYDVKM. This CDR3 comprises 16 residues. V lost 5 bases, J lost 3 bases, and 17 bases lay in between. DNA of the CDR3: TGTGCCAGCAGTCTCCTCTTCGCGACGGTCAAAAACATTCAGTACTTC. This translates into CASSLLFATVKNIQYF.

This clonotype showed up many times. This rearrangement joins TRBV14 to TRBJ2-6; no clear D gene. V shed 1 base and J shed 2 bases, with 3 bases lying between them. CDR1 is SGHDN and CDR2 is FVKESK in the germline V gene. The CDR3 runs to 14 residues. CDR3 residues: CASSQGTGANVLTF. As DNA, the CDR3 is TGTGCCAGCAGCCAAGGAACTGGGGCCAACGTCCTGACTTTC.

Comments on this clonotype: The junction and the germline gene differ at one end; a read error may be behind it. The V gene is TRBV6-6, the J gene TRBJ2-1; TRBD2 matches at 14 bases. Germline V gives CDR1 MNHNY, CDR2 SVGAGI (reference sequence). The CDR3 sequence is 16 residues long. The DNA of the CDR3 is TGTGCCAGCAGTTACTCGACTAGCGGGGGGGCCAATAAGCAGTTCTTC. Residues: CASSYSTSGGANKQFF.

This clonotype was picked up a small number of times. The gene calls are TRBV27 and TRBJ2-6, with D possibly TRBD1 on 5 matching bases. The CDR3 has 16 amino acids. V gave up 3 bases and J gave up 0 bases, with 9 bases separating them. The germline V gene has CDR1 MNHEY and CDR2 SMNVEV (reference sequence). The CDR3 protein is CASSFGRDSGANVLTF. CDR3 bases: TGTGCCAGCAGTTTCGGCAGGGACTCTGGGGCCAACGTCCTGACTTTC. The full variable domain, its missing parts supplied by reference TRBV27 and TRBJ2-6, is EAQVTQNPRYLITVTGKKLTVTCSQNMNHEYMSWYRQDPGLGLRQIYYSMNVEVTDKGDVPEGYKVSRKEKRNFPLILESPSPNQTSLYFCASSFGRDSGANVLTFGAGSRLTVL.

This clonotype was observed at least ten times. The chain recombines TRBV13 with TRBJ2-1; no clear D gene. CDR3 length: 17 residues. Germline-derived CDR1 and CDR2 are PRHDT and FYEKMQ (reference sequence). Between the trimmed V and J ends, which lost 5 bases and 9 bases, there was a span of 26 bases. The CDR3 region is CASSPEWADPRLGEQFF. CDR3 sequence (DNA): TGTGCCAGCAGCCCAGAGTGGGCGGATCCTAGGTTGGGTGAGCAGTTCTTC.

This clonotype was picked up many times. The rearrangement uses TRBV28 and TRBJ2-2; D possibly corresponds to TRBD1 (6 bases). The CDR3 runs to 16 residues. Germline CDR1 MDHEN, CDR2 SYDVKM. V shed 0 bases and J shed 0 bases, with 8 bases lying between them. For the CDR3, the DNA is TGTGCCAGCAGTTTATGGGGGGCGACGAACACCGGGGAGCTGTTTTTT. Translating gives CASSLWGATNTGELFF.

This clonotype has at least ten counts. This sequence joins TRBV2 and TRBJ1-6, with D perhaps matching TRBD1 (6 bases). Germline CDR1 reads SNHLY; CDR2 reads FYNNEI. Trimming took off 4 bases at V and 7 bases at J, with 14 bases between the two ends. The CDR3 extends over 15 amino acids. The CDR3 DNA reads TGTGCCAGCAGTGCCCCCCAGGGGTTCAATTCACCCCTCCACTTT. Its translation: CASSAPQGFNSPLHF. Using reference TRBV2 and TRBJ1-6 for the parts outside the CDR3, the full variable domain is EPEVTQTPSHQVTQMGQEVILRCVPISNHLYFYWYRQILGQKVEFLVSFYNNEISEKSEIFDDQFSVERPDGSNFTLKIRSTKLEDSAMYFCASSAPQGFNSPLHFGNGTRLTVT.

Many counts were recorded for this clonotype. This chain links TRBV2 with TRBJ2-7, with a weak D call TRBD2 (6 bases). This CDR3 has 13 residues. V lost 4 bases to trimming and J lost 6 bases, with 13 bases between them. The V gene's germline CDR1 is SNHLY and CDR2 FYNNEI. The CDR3 nucleotides read TGTGCCAGCAGTGGGACCCCCGGGGGCGAGCAGTACTTC. The encoded protein is CASSGTPGGEQYF. Supplemented by reference TRBV2 and TRBJ2-7, the full variable domain reads EPEVTQTPSHQVTQMGQEVILRCVPISNHLYFYWYRQILGQKVEFLVSFYNNEISEKSEIFDDQFSVERPDGSNFTLKIRSTKLEDSAMYFCASSGTPGGEQYFGPGTRLTVT.

This clonotype was seen ten or more times. The chain carries TRBV11-3 and TRBJ1-1; no clear D gene. V lost 1 base and J 4 bases, leaving 13 bases between the germline ends. In germline, CDR1 is SGHNT, CDR2 YENEEA. The CDR3 has 15 residues. This CDR3 reads CASSLVKGSGTEAFF. CDR3 nucleotides: TGTGCCAGCAGCTTAGTAAAGGGTTCAGGCACTGAAGCTTTCTTT.

This clonotype was detected ten times or more. This chain uses TRBV7-2 with TRBJ1-5; TRBD1 aligns across 9 bases. This CDR3 comprises 15 residues. CDR1 is SGHTA and CDR2 is FQGNSA in the germline V gene. Unmatched junction bases numbered 6, after V lost 5 bases and J lost 4 bases. The chain's CDR3 is CASSPRTGENQPQHF. CDR3 nucleotides: TGTGCCAGCAGCCCCCGGACAGGGGAGAATCAGCCCCAGCATTTT.

This clonotype came up many times. The rearrangement uses TRBV7-9 and TRBJ2-7, with D possibly TRBD1 on 6 matching bases. The CDR3 extends over 14 amino acids. Germline V gives CDR1 SEHNR, CDR2 FQNEAQ (reference sequence). The germline V and J ends were trimmed by 2 bases and 5 bases, with 13 bases remaining between them. CDR3 nucleotides: TGTGCCAGCAGCTTATCACAGGGAACCCACGAGCAGTACTTC. Translating it yields CASSLSQGTHEQYF. The full variable domain, completed using reference TRBV7-9 and TRBJ2-7, is DTGVSQNPRHKITKRGQNVTFRCDPISEHNRLYWYRQTLGQGPEFLTYFQNEAQLEKSRLLSDRFSAERPKGSFSTLEIQRTEQGDSAMYLCASSLSQGTHEQYFGPGTRLTVT.

This clonotype appeared many times. This sequence joins TRBV5-1 and TRBJ2-1; D is unclear. The end of the DNA fits TRBJ2-5 better, so the J call may be wrong. This CDR3 region has 14 residues. The germline gives CDR1 SGHRS, CDR2 YFSETQ. Written as DNA, the CDR3 is TGCGCCAGCAGCTTGTTTCTTGCCGCAGGGACCCAGTACTTC. This translates into CASSLFLAAGTQYF.

The chain has TRBV6-5 and TRBJ2-7, with D perhaps matching TRBD1 (5 bases). V lost 3 bases and J 5 bases, leaving 14 bases between the germline ends. The CDR3 loop spans 14 amino acids. The germline CDR1 and CDR2 sequences are MNHEY and SVGAGI. Here the CDR3 DNA reads TGTGCCAGCAGTTATCGACAGTATAGCAACGAGCAGTACTTC. This encodes CASSYRQYSNEQYF.

This clonotype occurred many times. The rearrangement joins TRBV7-8 to TRBJ2-2, with TRBD1 matching over 11 bases. Germline V gene data show CDR1 as SGHVS and CDR2 as FQNEAQ. The CDR3 loop spans 17 amino acids. Losses at the gene ends were 0 bases for V and 4 bases for J; bases not matched to a gene: 4. CDR3 DNA: TGTGCCAGCAGCTTAGCGCCCGGGACAGGGGGCACCGGGGAGCTGTTTTTT. It encodes CASSLAPGTGGTGELFF.

This clonotype was seen ten or more times. The rearrangement joins TRBV5-1 to TRBJ2-1, with 7 bases fitting TRBD2. Germline V gene lookup returns CDR1 SGHRS and CDR2 YFSETQ. The CDR3 loop spans 16 amino acids. The V segment lost 4 bases and the J segment 8 bases; nucleotides outside the gene matches: 15. This CDR3 reads CASSQAWEGLGDEQFF. The CDR3 coding sequence is TGCGCCAGCAGCCAAGCCTGGGAGGGGCTGGGCGATGAGCAGTTCTTC.

This clonotype was picked up a small number of times. The V call is TRBV5-1, the J call TRBJ2-2, with D possibly called TRBD1 or TRBD2 (5 bases each). V lost 5 bases and J 2 bases, leaving 13 bases between the germline ends. The CDR3 is 15 residues long. Germline CDR1 reads SGHRS; CDR2 reads YFSETQ. DNA of the CDR3: TGCGCCAGCAGTGAAGGGACGGGCAACACCGGGGAGCTGTTTTTT. Amino acid sequence: CASSEGTGNTGELFF.

In regard to this clonotype: Possible read error: a much larger clone is one base away. This chain joins TRBV6-5 and TRBJ2-5; 10 bases agree with TRBD1. Trimming cost V 2 bases and J 5 bases; bases outside gene matches: 2. The CDR3 extends over 14 amino acids. Germline CDR1 and CDR2: MNHEY and SVGAGI. CDR3 region: CASSYGQGVETQYF. For the CDR3, the DNA is TGTGCCAGCAGTTACGGACAGGGGGTTGAGACCCAGTACTTC.